This TCR beta chain was sequenced during a study of regulatory T cells in long-lasting Graves disease. The CDR3 spans 14 residues. V lost 5 bases to trimming and J lost 6 bases, with 14 bases between them. Per germline, CDR1 SQVTM and CDR2 ANQGSEA. Stated time point: persistent/refractory GD, antithyroid drugs over 5 years with positive TRAb. RNA isolated from PBMCs was used to make the TCR library. This clonotype has just a few counts. Its antigen remains unknown. Researchers made TCR beta libraries by using iRepertoire HTBI primers and running Arm-PCR on CDR3 regions. Original methodology: The samples included around 65 TRBV and more than 12 TRBJ segments. One entry per CDR3 protein results from TCRdb running MiXCR on the multiplex PCR reads. The V and J calls and clone size are TCRdb's, not the authors'. The sample has more than 650,000 distinct CDR3 sequences, approximately 31% seen once. General study points: Sample size, which was small, may have reduced accuracy. Persistent cases favored TRBV28, TRBJ1-2 and TRBJ2-5.

The TCR was taken from a female donor with Graves disease. This chain connects TRBV29-1 to TRBJ1-6, with a weak D call TRBD1 (6 bases). Sequencing was performed on peripheral blood mononuclear cells (PBMCs), taken when the disease was refractory, from a patient treated with antithyroid drugs. This CDR3 reads CSVTTGTINSPLHF. The CDR3 DNA follows: TGCAGCGTTACTACCGGGACAATTAATTCACCCCTCCACTTT. Using reference TRBV29-1 and TRBJ1-6 for the parts outside the CDR3, the full variable domain is SAVISQKPSRDICQRGTSLTIQCQVDSQVTMMFWYRQQPGQSLTLIATANQGSEATYESGFVIDKFPISRPNLTFSTLTVSNMSPEDSSIYLCSVTTGTINSPLHFGNGTRLTVT.